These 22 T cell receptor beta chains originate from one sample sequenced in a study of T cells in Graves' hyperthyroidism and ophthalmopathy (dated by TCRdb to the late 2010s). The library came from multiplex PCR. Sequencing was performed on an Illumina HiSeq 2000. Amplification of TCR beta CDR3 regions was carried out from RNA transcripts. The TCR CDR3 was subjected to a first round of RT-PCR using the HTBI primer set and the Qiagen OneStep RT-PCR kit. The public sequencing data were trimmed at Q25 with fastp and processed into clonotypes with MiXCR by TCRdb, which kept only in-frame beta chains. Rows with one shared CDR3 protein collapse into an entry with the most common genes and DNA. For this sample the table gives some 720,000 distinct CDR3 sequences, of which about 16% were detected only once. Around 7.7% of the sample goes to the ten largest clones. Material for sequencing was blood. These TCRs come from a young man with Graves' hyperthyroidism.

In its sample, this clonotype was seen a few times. In DNA form, the CDR3 reads TGTGCCAGCAGTGAAGCGGAGAGGGACGGAAATGAAAAACTGTTTTTT. Its protein is CASSEAERDGNEKLFF. This chain uses TRBV2 with TRBJ1-4; perhaps TRBD1 as D (5 bases). The CDR3 length is 16 residues. Germline V gene sequence: CDR1 SNHLY, CDR2 FYNNEI. Trimming shortened V by 0 bases and J by 5 bases, and 13 bases separated the two germline ends.

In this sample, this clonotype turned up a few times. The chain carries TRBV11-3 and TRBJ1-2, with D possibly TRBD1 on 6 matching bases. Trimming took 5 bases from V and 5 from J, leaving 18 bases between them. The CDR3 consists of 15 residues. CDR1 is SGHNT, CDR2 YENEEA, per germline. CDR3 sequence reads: CASSVAAGTPYGYTF. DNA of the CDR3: TGTGCCAGCAGCGTCGCCGCCGGGACACCTTATGGCTACACCTTC.

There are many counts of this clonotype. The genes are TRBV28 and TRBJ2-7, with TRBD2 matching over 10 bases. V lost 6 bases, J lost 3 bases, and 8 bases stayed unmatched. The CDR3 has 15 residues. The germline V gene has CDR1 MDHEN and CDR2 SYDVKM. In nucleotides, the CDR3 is TGTGCCAGCAGGGTAAGACTAGCGGGTTACTACGAGCAGTACTTC. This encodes CASRVRLAGYYEQYF.

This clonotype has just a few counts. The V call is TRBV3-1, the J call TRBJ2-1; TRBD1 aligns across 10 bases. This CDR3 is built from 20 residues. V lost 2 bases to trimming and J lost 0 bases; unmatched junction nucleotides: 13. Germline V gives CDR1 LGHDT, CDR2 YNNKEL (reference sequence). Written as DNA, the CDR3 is TGTGCCAGCAGCCAAAGTCTGGCGGACAGGGGGAAAACCTCCTACAATGAGCAGTTCTTC. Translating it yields CASSQSLADRGKTSYNEQFF.

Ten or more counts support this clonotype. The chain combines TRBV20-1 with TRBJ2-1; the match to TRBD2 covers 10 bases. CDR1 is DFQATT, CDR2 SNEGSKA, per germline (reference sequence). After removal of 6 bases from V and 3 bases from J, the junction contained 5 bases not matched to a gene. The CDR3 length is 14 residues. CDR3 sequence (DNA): TGCAGTGCGCCTTCTAGCGGGAGCTACAATGAGCAGTTCTTC. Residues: CSAPSSGSYNEQFF.

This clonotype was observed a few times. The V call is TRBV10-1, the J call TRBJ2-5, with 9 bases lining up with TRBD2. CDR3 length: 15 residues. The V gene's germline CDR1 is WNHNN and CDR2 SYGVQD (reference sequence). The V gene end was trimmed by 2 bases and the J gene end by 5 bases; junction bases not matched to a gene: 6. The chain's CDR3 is CASSESVAGAETQYF. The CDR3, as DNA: TGCGCCAGCAGTGAGAGTGTAGCGGGAGCGGAGACCCAGTACTTC.

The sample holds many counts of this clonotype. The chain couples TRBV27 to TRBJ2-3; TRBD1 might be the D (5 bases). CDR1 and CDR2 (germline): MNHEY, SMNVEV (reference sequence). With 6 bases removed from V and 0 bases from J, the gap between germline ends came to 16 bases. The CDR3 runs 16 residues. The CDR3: CASRPWGGTSTDTQYF. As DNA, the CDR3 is TGTGCCAGCAGGCCTTGGGGCGGAACTAGCACAGATACGCAGTATTTT.

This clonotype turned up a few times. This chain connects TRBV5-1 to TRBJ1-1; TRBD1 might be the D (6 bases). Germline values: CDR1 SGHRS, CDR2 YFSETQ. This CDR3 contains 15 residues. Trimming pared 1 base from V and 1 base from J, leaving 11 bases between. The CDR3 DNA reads TGCGCCAGCAGCTTGTCCGGGGGCGGGAACACTGAAGCTTTCTTT. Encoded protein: CASSLSGGGNTEAFF.

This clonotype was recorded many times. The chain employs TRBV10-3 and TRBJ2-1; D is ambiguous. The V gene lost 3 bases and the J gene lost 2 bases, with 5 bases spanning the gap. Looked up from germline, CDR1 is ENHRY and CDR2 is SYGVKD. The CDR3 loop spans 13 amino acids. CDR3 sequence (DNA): TGTGCCATCAGTGAACAGACCTACAATGAGCAGTTCTTC. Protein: CAISEQTYNEQFF.

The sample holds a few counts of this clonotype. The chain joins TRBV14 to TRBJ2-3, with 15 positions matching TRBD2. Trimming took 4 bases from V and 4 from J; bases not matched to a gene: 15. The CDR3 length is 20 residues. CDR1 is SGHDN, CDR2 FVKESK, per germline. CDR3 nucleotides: TGTGCCAGCAGCCTCCCCTCCGGGACTAGCGGGAGGCTGGGCGCAGATACGCAGTATTTT. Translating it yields CASSLPSGTSGRLGADTQYF. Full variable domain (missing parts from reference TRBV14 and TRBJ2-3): EAGVTQFPSHSVIEKGQTVTLRCDPISGHDNLYWYRRVMGKEIKFLLHFVKESKQDESGMPNNRFLAERTGGTYSTLKVQPAELEDSGVYFCASSLPSGTSGRLGADTQYFGPGTRLTVL.

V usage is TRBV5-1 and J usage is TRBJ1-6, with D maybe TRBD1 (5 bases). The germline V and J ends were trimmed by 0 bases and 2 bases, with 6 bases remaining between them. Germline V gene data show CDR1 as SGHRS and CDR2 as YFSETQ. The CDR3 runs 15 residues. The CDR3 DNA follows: TGCGCCAGCAGCTTGGGACAGCCCTATAATTCACCCCTCCACTTT. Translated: CASSLGQPYNSPLHF.

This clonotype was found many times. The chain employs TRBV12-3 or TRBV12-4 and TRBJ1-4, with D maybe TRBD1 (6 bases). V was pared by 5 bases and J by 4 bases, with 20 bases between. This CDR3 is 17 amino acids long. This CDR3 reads CASSLGAGAVLNEKLFF. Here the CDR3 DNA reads TGTGCCAGCAGTCTAGGGGCAGGGGCAGTGCTTAATGAAAAACTGTTTTTT.

In nucleotides, the CDR3 is TGTGCCAGCAGCTACAGGATTGGGGGTAATGAAAAACTGTTTTTT. Amino acids: CASSYRIGGNEKLFF. The V and J genes are TRBV7-9 and TRBJ1-4; D is perhaps TRBD1 (5 bases). The V gene lost 4 bases and the J gene lost 4 bases, with 13 bases spanning the gap. The length of the CDR3 is 15 residues. Germline-derived CDR1 and CDR2 are SEHNR and FQNEAQ (reference sequence).

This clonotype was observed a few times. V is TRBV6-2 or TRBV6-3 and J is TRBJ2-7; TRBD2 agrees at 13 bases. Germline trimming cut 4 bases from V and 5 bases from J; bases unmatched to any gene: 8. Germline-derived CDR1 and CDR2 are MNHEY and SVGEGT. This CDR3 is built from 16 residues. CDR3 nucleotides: TGTGCCAGCAGTTCCATTCTCGGACTAGCGGGAGACGAGCAGTACTTC. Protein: CASSSILGLAGDEQYF.

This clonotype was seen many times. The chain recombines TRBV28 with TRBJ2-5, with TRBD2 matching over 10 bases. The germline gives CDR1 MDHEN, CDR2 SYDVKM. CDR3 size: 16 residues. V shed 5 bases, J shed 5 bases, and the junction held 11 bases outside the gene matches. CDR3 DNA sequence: TGTGCCAGCAGTCGCAGGGCTAGCGGGAGAGGGGAGACCCAGTACTTC. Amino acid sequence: CASSRRASGRGETQYF.

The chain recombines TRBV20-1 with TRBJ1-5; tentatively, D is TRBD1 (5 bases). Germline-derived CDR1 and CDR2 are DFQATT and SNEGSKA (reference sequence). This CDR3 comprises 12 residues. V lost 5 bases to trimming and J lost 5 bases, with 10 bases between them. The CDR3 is CSASSTDQPQHF. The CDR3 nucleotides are TGCAGTGCTTCTTCGACAGATCAGCCCCAGCATTTT.

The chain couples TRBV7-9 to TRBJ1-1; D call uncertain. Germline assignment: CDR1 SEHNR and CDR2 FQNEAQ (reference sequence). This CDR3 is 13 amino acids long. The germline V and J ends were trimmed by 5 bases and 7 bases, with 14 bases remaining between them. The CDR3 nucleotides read TGTGCCAGCAGCGCTAGTGGGAGTTTTGAAGCTTTCTTT. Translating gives CASSASGSFEAFF.

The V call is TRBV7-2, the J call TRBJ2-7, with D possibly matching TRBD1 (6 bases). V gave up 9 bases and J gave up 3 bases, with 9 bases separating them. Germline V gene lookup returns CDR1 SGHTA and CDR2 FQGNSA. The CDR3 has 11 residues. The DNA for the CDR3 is TGTGCCAGTGTAGGGGGCTACGAGCAGTACTTC. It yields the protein CASVGGYEQYF. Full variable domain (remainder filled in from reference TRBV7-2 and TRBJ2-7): GAGVSQSPSNKVTEKGKDVELRCDPISGHTALYWYRQSLGQGLEFLIYFQGNSAPDKSGLPSDRFSAERTGGSVSTLTIQRTQQEDSAVYLCASVGGYEQYFGPGTRLTVT.

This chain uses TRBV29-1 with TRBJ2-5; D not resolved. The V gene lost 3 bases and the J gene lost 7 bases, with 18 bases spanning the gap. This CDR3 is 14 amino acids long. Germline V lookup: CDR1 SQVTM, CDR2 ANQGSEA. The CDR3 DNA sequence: TGCAGCGTTGACTCAAGGGAACATGCCGGGACCCAGTACTTC. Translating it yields CSVDSREHAGTQYF.

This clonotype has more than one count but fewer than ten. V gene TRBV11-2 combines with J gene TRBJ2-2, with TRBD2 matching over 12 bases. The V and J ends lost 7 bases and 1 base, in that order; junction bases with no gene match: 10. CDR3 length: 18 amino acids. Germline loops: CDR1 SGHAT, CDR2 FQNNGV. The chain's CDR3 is CASTHFPGLAGNTGELFF. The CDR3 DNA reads TGTGCCAGCACCCATTTTCCGGGACTAGCGGGGAACACCGGGGAGCTGTTTTTT.

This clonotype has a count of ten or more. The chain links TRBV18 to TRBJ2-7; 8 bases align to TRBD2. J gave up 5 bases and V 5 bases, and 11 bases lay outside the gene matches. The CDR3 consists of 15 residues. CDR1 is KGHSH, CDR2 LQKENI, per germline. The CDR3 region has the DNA TGTGCCAGCTCAGCTTTGAGCGGGAGCTACGACGAGCAGTACTTC. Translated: CASSALSGSYDEQYF. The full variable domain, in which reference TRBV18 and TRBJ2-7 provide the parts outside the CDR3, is NAGVMQNPRHLVRRRGQEARLRCSPMKGHSHVYWYRQLPEEGLKFMVYLQKENIIDESGMPKERFSAEFPKEGPSILRIQQVVRGDSAAYFCASSALSGSYDEQYFGPGTRLTVT.

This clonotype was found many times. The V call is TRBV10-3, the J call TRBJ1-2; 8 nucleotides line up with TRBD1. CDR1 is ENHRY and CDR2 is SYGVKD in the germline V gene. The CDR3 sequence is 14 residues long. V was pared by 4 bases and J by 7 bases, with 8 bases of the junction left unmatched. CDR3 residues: CAISGRTGPGGYTF. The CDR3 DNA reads TGTGCCATCAGTGGAAGGACAGGGCCAGGTGGCTACACCTTC.